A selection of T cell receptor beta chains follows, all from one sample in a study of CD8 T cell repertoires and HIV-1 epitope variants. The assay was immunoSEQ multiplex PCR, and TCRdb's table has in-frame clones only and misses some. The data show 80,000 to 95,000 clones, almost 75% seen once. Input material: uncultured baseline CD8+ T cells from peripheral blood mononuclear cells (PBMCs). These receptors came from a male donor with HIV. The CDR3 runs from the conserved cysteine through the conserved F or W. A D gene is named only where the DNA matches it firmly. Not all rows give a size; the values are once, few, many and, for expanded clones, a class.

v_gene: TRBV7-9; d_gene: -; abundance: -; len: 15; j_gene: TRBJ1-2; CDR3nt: TGTGCCAGCAGCTTATCAGAATCGAGGGGCTATGGCTACACCTTC; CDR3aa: CASSLSESRGYGYTF
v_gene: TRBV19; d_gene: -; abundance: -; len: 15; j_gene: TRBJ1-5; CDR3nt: TGTGCCAGTAGTATAGTACCAGGGGAAGATCAGCCCCAGCATTTT; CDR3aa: CASSIVPGEDQPQHF
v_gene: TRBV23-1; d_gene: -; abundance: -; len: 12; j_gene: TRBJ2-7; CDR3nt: TGCGCCAGGAACAGGGCTGCCTACGAGCAGTACTTC; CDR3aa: CARNRAAYEQYF
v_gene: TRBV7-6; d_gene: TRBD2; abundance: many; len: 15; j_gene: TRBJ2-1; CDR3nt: TGTGCCAGCACCGAGACTAGCGGGAGTCGGAATGAGCAGTTCTTC; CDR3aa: CASTETSGSRNEQFF
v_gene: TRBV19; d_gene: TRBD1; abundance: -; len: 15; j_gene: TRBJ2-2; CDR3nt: TGTGCCAGCCGCCCGGGACAGGGGAACACCGGGGAGCTGTTTTTT; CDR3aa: CASRPGQGNTGELFF
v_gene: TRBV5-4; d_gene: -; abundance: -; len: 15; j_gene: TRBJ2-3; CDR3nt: TGTGCCAGCAGCTCCCGGCGAGTAGAAACGGATACGCAGTATTTT; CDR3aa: CASSSRRVETDTQYF
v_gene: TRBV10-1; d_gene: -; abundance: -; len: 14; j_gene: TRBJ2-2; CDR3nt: TGCGCCAGCAGTGAGTCTTCGGGCACCGGGGAGCTGTTTTTT; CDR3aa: CASSESSGTGELFF
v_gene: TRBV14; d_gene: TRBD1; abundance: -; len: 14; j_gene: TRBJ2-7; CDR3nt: TGTGCCAGCAGCCCGACAGGGCCCACTGGGGAGCAGTACTTC; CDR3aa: CASSPTGPTGEQYF
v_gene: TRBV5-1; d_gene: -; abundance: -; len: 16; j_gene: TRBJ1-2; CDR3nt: TGCGCCAGCAGCTTGGCAGCATCCCCACGGGGCTATGGCTACACCTTC; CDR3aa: CASSLAASPRGYGYTF
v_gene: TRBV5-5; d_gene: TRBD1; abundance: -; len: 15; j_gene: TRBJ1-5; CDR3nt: TGTGCCAGCAGCAGACAGGGGACTAGCAATCAGCCCCAGCATTTT; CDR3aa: CASSRQGTSNQPQHF
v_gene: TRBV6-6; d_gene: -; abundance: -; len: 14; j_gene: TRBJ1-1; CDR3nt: TGTGCCAGCAGTCGAGGGCCAGGGACCACTGAAGCTTTCTTT; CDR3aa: CASSRGPGTTEAFF
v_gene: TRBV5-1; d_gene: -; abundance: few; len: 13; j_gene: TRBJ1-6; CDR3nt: TGCGCCAGCAGCTTGGGAAGGGATTCACCCCTCCACTTT; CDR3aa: CASSLGRDSPLHF
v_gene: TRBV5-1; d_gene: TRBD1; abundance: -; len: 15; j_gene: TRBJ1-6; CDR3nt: TGCGCCAGCAGCCAACAGACAGGGGGGACTTCACCCCTCCACTTT; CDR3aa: CASSQQTGGTSPLHF
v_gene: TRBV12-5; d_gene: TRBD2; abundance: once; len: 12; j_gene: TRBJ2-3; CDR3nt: TGTGCTAGTGGCCCTACTAGCGGTACGCAGTATTTT; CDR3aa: CASGPTSGTQYF
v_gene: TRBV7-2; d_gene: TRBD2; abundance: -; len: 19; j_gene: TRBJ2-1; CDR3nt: TGTGCCAGCAGCCCCGCCAAGGGACTAGCGGGGAGAGGCCCCCATGAGCAGTTCTTC; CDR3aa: CASSPAKGLAGRGPHEQFF
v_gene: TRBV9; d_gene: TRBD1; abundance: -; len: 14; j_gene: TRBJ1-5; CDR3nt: TGTGCCAGCAGCGGGACAGGGGGGGATCAGCCCCAGCATTTT; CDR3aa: CASSGTGGDQPQHF
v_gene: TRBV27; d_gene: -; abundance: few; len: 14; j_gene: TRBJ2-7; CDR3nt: TGTGCCAGCAGTTTAGGACACTCCGCCTACGAGCAGTACTTC; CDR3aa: CASSLGHSAYEQYF
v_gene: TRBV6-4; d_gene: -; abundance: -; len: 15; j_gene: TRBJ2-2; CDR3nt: TGTGCCAGCAGTGCTAGTACAGGGAACACCGGGGAGCTGTTTTTT; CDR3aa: CASSASTGNTGELFF
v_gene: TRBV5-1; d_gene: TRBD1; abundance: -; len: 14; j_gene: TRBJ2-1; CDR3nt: TGCGCCAGCAGCTTACTGGGACAGGGTAATGAGCAGTTCTTC; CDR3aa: CASSLLGQGNEQFF
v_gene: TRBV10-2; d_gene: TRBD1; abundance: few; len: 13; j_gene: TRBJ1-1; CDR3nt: TGCGCCAGCATCGACAGGGCTAACACTGAAGCTTTCTTT; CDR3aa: CASIDRANTEAFF
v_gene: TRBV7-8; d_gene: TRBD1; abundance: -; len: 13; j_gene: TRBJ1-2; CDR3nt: TGTGCCAGCAGCCTAGGGGGCGGTTATGGCTACACCTTC; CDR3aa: CASSLGGGYGYTF
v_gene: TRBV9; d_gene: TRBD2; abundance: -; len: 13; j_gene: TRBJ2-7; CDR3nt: TGTGCCAGTTCCCTGGGGGGGTTGGACGAGCAGTACTTC; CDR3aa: CASSLGGLDEQYF
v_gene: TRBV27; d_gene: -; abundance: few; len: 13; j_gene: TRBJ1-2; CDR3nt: TGTGCCAGCAGTAACCAACAGGGCTATGGCTACACCTTC; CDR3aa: CASSNQQGYGYTF
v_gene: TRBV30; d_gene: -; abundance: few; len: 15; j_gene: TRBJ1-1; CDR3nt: TGTGCCTGGAGTGTACTTGGTGGAGGGGGCACTGAAGCTTTCTTT; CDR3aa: CAWSVLGGGGTEAFF
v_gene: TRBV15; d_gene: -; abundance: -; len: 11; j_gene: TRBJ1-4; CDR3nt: TGTGCCACCAGAGACGTTGAAAAACTGTTTTTT; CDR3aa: CATRDVEKLFF
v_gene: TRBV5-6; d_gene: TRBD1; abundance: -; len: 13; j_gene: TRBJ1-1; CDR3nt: TGTGCCAGCAGCGGGGACAGGGTCTCTGGGGCTTTCTTT; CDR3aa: CASSGDRVSGAFF
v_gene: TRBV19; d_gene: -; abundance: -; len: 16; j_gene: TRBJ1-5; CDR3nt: TGTGCCAGTAGTATTGTTCCCCCGACAGCTTATCAGCCCCAGCATTTT; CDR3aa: CASSIVPPTAYQPQHF
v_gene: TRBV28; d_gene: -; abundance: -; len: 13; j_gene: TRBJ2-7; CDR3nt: TGTGCCAGCACCCCTGGGGGGCTCGGGGAGCAGTACTTC; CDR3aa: CASTPGGLGEQYF
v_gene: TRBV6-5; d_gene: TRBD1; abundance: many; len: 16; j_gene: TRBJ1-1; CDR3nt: TGTGCCAGCAGTTACGCGAACAGGGGGATGAACACTGAAGCTTTCTTT; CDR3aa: CASSYANRGMNTEAFF
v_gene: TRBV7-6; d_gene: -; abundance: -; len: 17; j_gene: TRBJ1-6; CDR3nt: TGTGCCAGCAGCAACGGACCGCGATCTCGAGGTGATTCACCCCTCCACTTT; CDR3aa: CASSNGPRSRGDSPLHF
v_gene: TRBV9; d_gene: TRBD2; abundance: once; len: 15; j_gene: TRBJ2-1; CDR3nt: TGTGCCAGCAGCGTAGGCGCTAGCGGGGGGGATGAGCAGTTCTTC; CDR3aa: CASSVGASGGDEQFF
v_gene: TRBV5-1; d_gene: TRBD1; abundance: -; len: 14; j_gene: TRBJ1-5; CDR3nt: TGCGCCAGCAGTCAGGGACAGGGCAATCAGCCCCAGCATTTT; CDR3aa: CASSQGQGNQPQHF
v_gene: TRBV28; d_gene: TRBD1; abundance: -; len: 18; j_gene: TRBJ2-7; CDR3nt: TGTGCCAGCAGTAGACGAGTCTCGGGACAGGGGGACACCTACGAGCAGTACTTC; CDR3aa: CASSRRVSGQGDTYEQYF
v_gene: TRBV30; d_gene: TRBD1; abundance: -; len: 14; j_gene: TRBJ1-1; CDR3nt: TGTGCCTGGAGTACCACAGGGGGGGGGACTGAAGCTTTCTTT; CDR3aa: CAWSTTGGGTEAFF
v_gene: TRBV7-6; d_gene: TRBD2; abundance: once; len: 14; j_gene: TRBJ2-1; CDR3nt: TGTGCCAGCGCGATGGCGGGGGATTACAATGAGCAGTTCTTC; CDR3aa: CASAMAGDYNEQFF
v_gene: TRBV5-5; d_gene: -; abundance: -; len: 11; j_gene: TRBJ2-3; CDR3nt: TGTGCCAGCGATAGCACAGATACGCAGTATTTT; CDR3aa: CASDSTDTQYF
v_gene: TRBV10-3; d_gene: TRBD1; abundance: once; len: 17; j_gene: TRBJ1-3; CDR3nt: TGTGCCATCAGTGAGGAGGGGGCCGGATCATCTGGAAACACCATATATTTT; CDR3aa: CAISEEGAGSSGNTIYF
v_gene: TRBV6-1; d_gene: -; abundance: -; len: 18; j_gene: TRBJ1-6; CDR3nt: TGTGCCAGCAGTGCCCAAGGGGGTTCAGGGTTGCAAATCTCACCCCTCCACTTT; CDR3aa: CASSAQGGSGLQISPLHF